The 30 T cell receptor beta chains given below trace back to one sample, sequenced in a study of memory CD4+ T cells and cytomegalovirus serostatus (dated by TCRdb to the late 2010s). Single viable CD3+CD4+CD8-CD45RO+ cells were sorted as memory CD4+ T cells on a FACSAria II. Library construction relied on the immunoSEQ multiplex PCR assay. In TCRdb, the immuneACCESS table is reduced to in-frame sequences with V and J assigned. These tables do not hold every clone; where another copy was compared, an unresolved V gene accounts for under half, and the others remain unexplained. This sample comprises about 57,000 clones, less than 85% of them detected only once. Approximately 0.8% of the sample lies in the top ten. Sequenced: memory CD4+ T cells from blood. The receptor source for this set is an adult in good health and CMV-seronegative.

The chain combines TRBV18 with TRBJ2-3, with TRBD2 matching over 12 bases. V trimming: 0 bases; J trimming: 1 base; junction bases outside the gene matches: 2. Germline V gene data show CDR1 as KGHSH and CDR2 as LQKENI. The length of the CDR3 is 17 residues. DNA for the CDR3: TGTGCCAGCTCACCACCAAGACTAGCGGGAGGCACAGATACGCAGTATTTT. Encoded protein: CASSPPRLAGGTDTQYF.

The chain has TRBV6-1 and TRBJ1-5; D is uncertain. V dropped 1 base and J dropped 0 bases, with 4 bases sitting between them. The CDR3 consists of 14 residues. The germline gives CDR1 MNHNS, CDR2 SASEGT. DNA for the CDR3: TGTGCCAGCAGTGAAGTCAGTAGCAATCAGCCCCAGCATTTT. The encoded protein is CASSEVSSNQPQHF.

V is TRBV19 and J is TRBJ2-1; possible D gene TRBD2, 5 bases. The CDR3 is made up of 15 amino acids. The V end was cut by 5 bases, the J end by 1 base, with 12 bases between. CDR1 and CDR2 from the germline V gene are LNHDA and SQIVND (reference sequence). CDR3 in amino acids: CASSVLSGSYNEQFF. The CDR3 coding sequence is TGTGCCAGTAGTGTCCTCAGCGGATCCTACAATGAGCAGTTCTTC.

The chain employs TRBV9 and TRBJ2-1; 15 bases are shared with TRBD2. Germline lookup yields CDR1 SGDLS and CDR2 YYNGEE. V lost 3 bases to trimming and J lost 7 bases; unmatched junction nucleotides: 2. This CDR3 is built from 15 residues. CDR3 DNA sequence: TGTGCCAGCAGCGCCGGGACTAGCGGGAGGAATGAGCAGTTCTTC. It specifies CASSAGTSGRNEQFF.

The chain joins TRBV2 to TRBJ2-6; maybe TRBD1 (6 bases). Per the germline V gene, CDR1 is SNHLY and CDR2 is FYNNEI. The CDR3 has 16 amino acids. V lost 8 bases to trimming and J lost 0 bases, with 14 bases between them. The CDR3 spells CASSPDRPSGANVLTF. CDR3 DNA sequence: TGTGCCAGCTCGCCGGACAGACCCTCTGGGGCCAACGTCCTGACTTTC.

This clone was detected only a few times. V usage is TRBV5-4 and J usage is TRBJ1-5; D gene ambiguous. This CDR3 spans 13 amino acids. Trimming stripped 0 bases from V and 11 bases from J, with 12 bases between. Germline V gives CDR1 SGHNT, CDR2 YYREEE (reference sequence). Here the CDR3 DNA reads TGTGCCAGCAGCTTGGAACCTGGTTCAGCCCAGCATTTT. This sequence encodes CASSLEPGSAQHF.

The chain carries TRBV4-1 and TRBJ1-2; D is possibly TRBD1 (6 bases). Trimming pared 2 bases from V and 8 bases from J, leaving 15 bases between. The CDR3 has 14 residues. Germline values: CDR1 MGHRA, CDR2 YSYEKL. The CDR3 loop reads CASSQSRGGLGYTF. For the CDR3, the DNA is TGCGCCAGCAGCCAATCACGAGGGGGGCTCGGCTACACCTTC.

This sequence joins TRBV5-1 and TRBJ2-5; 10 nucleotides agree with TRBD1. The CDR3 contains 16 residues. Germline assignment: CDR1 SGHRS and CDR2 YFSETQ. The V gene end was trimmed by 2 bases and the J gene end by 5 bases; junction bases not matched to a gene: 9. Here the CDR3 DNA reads TGCGCCAGCAGCTTTCAAGCGACAGGGGGCTATGAGACCCAGTACTTC. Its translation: CASSFQATGGYETQYF.

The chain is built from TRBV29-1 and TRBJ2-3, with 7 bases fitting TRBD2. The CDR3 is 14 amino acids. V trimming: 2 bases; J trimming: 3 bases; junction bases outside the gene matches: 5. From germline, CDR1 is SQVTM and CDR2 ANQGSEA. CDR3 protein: CSVESGTGTDTQYF. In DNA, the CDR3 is TGCAGCGTTGAAAGCGGGACTGGAACAGATACGCAGTATTTT.

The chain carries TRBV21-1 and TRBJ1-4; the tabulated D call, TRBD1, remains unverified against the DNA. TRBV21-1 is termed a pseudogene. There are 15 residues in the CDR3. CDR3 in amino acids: CASSKEGAANEKLFF. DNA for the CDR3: TGTGCCAGCAGCAAAGAGGGGGCGGCTAATGAAAAACTGTTTTTT.

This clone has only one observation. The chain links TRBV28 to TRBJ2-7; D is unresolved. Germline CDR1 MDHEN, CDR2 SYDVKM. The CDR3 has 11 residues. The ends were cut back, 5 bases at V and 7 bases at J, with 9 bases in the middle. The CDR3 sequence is CASSRLLEQYF. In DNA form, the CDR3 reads TGTGCCAGCAGTAGGCTCTTGGAGCAGTACTTC.

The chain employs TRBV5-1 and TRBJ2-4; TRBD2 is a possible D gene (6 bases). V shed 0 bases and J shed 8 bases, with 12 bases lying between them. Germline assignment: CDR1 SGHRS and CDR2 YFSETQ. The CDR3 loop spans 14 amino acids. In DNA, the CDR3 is TGCGCCAGCAGCTTGGGGGGAGGTATAGACATTCAGTACTTC. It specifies CASSLGGGIDIQYF.

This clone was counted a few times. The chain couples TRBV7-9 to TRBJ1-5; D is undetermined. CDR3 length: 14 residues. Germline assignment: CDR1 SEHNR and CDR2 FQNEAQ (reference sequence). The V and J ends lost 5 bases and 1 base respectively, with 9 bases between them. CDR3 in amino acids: CASSRAESNQPQHF. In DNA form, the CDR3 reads TGTGCCAGCAGCCGGGCGGAGAGCAATCAGCCCCAGCATTTT.

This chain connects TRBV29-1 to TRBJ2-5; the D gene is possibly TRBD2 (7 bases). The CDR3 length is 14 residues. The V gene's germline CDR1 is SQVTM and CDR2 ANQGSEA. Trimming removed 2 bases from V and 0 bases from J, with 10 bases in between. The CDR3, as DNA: TGCAGCGTTGAAATGCGGGGGCACCAAGAGACCCAGTACTTC. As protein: CSVEMRGHQETQYF.

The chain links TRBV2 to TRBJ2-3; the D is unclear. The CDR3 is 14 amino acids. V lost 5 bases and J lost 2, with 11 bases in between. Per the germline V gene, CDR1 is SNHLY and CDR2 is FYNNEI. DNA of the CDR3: TGTGCCAGCAGTATTGGCGCCTTCACAGATACGCAGTATTTT. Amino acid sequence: CASSIGAFTDTQYF.

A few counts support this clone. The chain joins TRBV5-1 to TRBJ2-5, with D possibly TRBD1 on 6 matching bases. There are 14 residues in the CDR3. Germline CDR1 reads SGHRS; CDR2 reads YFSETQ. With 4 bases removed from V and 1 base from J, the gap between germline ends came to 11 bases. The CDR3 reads CASSTGPTQETQYF. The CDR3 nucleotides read TGCGCCAGCAGCACAGGGCCCACCCAAGAGACCCAGTACTTC.

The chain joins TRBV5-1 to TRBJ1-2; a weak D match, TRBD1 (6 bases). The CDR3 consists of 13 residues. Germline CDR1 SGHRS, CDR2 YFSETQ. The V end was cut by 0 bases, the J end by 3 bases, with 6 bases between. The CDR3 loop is CASSLEGDYGYTF. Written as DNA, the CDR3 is TGCGCCAGCAGCTTGGAGGGGGACTATGGCTACACCTTC.

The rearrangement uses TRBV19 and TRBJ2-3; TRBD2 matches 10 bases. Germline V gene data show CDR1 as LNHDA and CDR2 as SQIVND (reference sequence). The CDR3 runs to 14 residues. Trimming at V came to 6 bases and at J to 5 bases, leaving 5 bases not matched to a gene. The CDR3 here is CASRKLAGKDTQYF. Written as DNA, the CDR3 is TGTGCCAGTAGGAAACTAGCGGGAAAAGATACGCAGTATTTT.

DNA of the CDR3: TGTGCCAGCAGCCCGGGCGGGGGGGGCGAGACCCAGTACTTC. It codes for CASSPGGGGETQYF. The chain has TRBV11-2 and TRBJ2-5, with 9 bases matching TRBD2. With V trimmed by 5 bases and J by 5 bases, 6 bases remained unmatched. In germline, CDR1 is SGHAT, CDR2 FQNNGV. There are 14 residues in the CDR3.

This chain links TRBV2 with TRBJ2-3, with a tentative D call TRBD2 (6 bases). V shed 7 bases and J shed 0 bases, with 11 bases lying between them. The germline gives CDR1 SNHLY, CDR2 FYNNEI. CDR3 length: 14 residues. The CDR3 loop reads CASINSGSTDTQYF. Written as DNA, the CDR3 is TGTGCCAGCATAAATAGCGGCAGCACAGATACGCAGTATTTT.

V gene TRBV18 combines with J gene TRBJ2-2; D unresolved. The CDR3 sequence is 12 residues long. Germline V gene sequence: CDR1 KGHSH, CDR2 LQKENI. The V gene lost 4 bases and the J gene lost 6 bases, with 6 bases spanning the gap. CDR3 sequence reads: CASSQGSGELFF. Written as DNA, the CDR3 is TGTGCCAGCTCACAGGGATCCGGGGAGCTGTTTTTT.

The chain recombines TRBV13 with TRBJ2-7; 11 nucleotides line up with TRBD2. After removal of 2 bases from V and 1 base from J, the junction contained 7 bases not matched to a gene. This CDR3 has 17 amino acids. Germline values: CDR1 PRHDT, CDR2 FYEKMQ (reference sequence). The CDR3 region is CASSLPQGLAASYEQYF. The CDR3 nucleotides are TGTGCCAGCAGCTTACCCCAGGGACTAGCGGCGTCCTACGAGCAGTACTTC.

The CDR3 loop reads CASSLRWKAGVNTEAFF. The CDR3 DNA reads TGTGCCAGCAGCTTAAGGTGGAAGGCAGGGGTCAACACTGAAGCTTTCTTT. The chain carries TRBV7-6 and TRBJ1-1, with a tentative D call TRBD1 (6 bases). CDR1 is SGHVS, CDR2 FNYEAQ, per germline. V was shortened by 2 bases and J by 2 bases, with 18 bases between the two germline ends. The CDR3 length is 17 residues. The whole variable domain, filled in from reference TRBV7-6 and TRBJ1-1, reads GAGVSQSPRYKVTKRGQDVALRCDPISGHVSLYWYRQALGQGPEFLTYFNYEAQQDKSGLPNDRFSAERPEGSISTLTIQRTEQRDSAMYRCASSLRWKAGVNTEAFFGQGTRLTVV.

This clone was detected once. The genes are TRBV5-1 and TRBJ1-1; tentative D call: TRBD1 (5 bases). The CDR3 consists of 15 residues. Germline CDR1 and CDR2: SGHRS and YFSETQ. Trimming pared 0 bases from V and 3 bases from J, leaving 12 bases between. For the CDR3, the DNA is TGCGCCAGCAGCTTGGATCCGGGGGTGGACACTGAAGCTTTCTTT. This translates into CASSLDPGVDTEAFF.

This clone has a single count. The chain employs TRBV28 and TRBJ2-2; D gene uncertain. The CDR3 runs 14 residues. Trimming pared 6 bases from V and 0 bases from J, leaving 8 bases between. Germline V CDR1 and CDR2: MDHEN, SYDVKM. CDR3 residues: CASRTNTNTGELFF. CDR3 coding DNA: TGTGCCAGCAGGACCAACACGAACACCGGGGAGCTGTTTTTT.

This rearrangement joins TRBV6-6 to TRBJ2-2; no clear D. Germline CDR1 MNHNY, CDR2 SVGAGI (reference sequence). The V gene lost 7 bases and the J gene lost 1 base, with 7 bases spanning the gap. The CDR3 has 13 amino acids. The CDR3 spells CASNDWNTGELFF. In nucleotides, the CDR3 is TGTGCCAGCAACGATTGGAACACCGGGGAGCTGTTTTTT.

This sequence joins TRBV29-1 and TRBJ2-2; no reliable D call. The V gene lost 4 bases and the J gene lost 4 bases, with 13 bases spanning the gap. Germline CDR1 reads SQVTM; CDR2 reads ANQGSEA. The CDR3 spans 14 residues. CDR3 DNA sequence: TGCAGCGTTGGGGCCACTGGTGGCACCGGGGAGCTGTTTTTT. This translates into CSVGATGGTGELFF.

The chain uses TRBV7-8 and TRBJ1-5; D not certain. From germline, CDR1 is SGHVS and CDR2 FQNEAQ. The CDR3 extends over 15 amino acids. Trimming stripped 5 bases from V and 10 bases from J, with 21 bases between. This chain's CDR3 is CASSPRDGLISPQHF. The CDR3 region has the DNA TGTGCCAGCAGCCCCCGTGACGGGCTCATCAGCCCCCAGCATTTT.

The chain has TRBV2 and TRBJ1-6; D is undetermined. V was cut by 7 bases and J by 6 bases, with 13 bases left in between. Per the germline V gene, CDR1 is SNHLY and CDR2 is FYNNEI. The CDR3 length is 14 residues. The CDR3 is CASKTETLNSPLHF. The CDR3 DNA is TGTGCCAGCAAGACGGAAACTCTTAATTCACCCCTCCACTTT.

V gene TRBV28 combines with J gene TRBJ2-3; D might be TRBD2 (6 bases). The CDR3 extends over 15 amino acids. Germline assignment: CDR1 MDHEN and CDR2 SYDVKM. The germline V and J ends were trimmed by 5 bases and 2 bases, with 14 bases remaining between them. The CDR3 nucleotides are TGTGCCAGCAGTCTCTATAGCGGTTCCACAGATACGCAGTATTTT. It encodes CASSLYSGSTDTQYF.